The next 24 T cell receptor beta chains were all read from a single sample in a study of Tregs in tolerant kidney transplant recipients. The protocol was immunoSEQ multiplex PCR, while the TCRdb copy is restricted to in-frame clones and leaves out a portion. The repertoire holds approximately 260,000 clones, with roughly 84% as singletons. Sequenced: CD4+ T cells from blood. These receptors were taken from a human donor in good health.

The rearrangement joins TRBV6-1 to TRBJ1-1; perhaps TRBD1 as D (6 bases). Germline lookup yields CDR1 MNHNS and CDR2 SASEGT. There are 15 residues in the CDR3. V dropped 7 bases and J dropped 0 bases, with 15 bases sitting between them. The CDR3 region has the DNA TGTGCCAGCACCCTAGGGGGTGGCCTGAACACTGAAGCTTTCTTT. Translated: CASTLGGGLNTEAFF.

This clone was detected only a few times. As DNA, the CDR3 is TGCGCCAGCAGGGGGCTGGGGGGCCCCTTCGCGAACACCGGGGAGCTGTTTTTT. This translates into CASRGLGGPFANTGELFF. The chain employs TRBV5-1 and TRBJ2-2; D tentatively fits TRBD1 or TRBD2 (6 bases each). The CDR3 contains 18 residues. V was trimmed by 5 bases and J by 0 bases, leaving 20 bases between them. Germline V gene sequence: CDR1 SGHRS, CDR2 YFSETQ.

The rearrangement links TRBV11-2 to TRBJ1-1; D perhaps matches TRBD1 (5 bases). The germline V gene encodes CDR1 SGHAT and CDR2 FQNNGV. The CDR3 length is 15 residues. V gave up 2 bases and J gave up 3 bases, with 13 bases separating them. As DNA, the CDR3 is TGTGCCAGCAGCTTATTTGGGGCATCCGACACTGAAGCTTTCTTT. Translating gives CASSLFGASDTEAFF.

The rearrangement links TRBV11-3 to TRBJ2-1; TRBD2 is a possible D gene (6 bases). The CDR3 totals 13 residues. Germline V gene sequence: CDR1 SGHNT, CDR2 YENEEA. The V and J ends lost 5 bases and 4 bases respectively, with 9 bases between them. The CDR3 is CASSTSNYNEQFF. CDR3 bases: TGTGCCAGCAGCACTAGCAATTACAATGAGCAGTTCTTC.

The gene calls are TRBV30 and TRBJ1-4; 8 bases match TRBD1. V was clipped by 5 bases and J by 8 bases; unmatched bases: 4. CDR3 length equals 12 residues. Germline V CDR1 and CDR2: GTSNPN, SVGIG (reference sequence). CDR3 sequence reads: CAWQGATEKLFF. The CDR3 DNA reads TGTGCCTGGCAGGGGGCGACGGAAAAACTGTTTTTT.

The genes are TRBV7-3 and TRBJ2-5; D is unclear. Germline CDR1 reads SGHTA; CDR2 reads FQGTGA. V shed 0 bases and J shed 6 bases, with 11 bases lying between them. The CDR3 extends over 14 amino acids. Here the CDR3 DNA reads TGTGCCAGCAGCTTAACGGGCAGCAGGAAGACCCAGTACTTC. It specifies CASSLTGSRKTQYF.

The chain joins TRBV5-6 to TRBJ2-1; TRBD1 might be the D (5 bases). Looked up from germline, CDR1 is SGHDT and CDR2 is YYEEEE. Trimming left V 0 bases short and J 3 bases short, with 7 bases between. The CDR3 sequence is 14 residues long. The CDR3 spells CASSLEGDYNEQFF. The CDR3 DNA follows: TGTGCCAGCAGCTTGGAAGGGGACTACAATGAGCAGTTCTTC.

This clone turned up a few times. This chain uses TRBV6-5 with TRBJ1-2; 9 bases align to TRBD1. The CDR3 length is 14 residues. The V gene's germline CDR1 is MNHEY and CDR2 SVGAGI. Trimming cost V 5 bases and J 4 bases; bases outside gene matches: 5. CDR3 nucleotide sequence: TGTGCCAGCAGTGGACAGGGGTTTAGCTATGGCTACACCTTC. Translated: CASSGQGFSYGYTF.

The chain has TRBV4-1 and TRBJ2-5; D tentatively fits TRBD1 or TRBD2 (6 bases each). CDR1 and CDR2 (germline): MGHRA, YSYEKL. This CDR3 has 14 residues. Trimming took 4 bases from V and 5 from J, leaving 14 bases between them. The CDR3 is CASSPFRGVETQYF. In DNA form, the CDR3 reads TGCGCCAGCAGCCCCTTTAGGGGGGTCGAGACCCAGTACTTC.

J is TRBJ1-6 and V is TRBV29-1, with 9 positions matching TRBD1. The CDR3 is made up of 15 amino acids. Germline trimming cut 5 bases from V and 6 bases from J; bases unmatched to any gene: 8. Germline CDR1 reads SQVTM; CDR2 reads ANQGSEA. The CDR3 region is CSVLPWDRVNSPLHF. In DNA, the CDR3 is TGCAGCGTTCTCCCCTGGGACAGGGTTAATTCACCCCTCCACTTT.

The chain carries TRBV6-1 and TRBJ1-5; D remains ambiguous. This CDR3 region has 13 residues. Trimming removed 6 bases at V and 1 base at J, with 7 bases between. The germline V gene encodes CDR1 MNHNS and CDR2 SASEGT. The chain's CDR3 is CASRGQSNQPQHF. The CDR3 DNA follows: TGTGCCAGCAGGGGCCAAAGCAATCAGCCCCAGCATTTT.

On this clone itself: At one of its ends the junction is not consistent with the germline gene, which may arise from a read error. CDR3 coding DNA: TGTGCCAGCAGCTTATTCGGGACAGTAGACTATTGCTACACCTTC. Translating gives CASSLFGTVDYCYTF. The rearrangement uses TRBV7-8 and TRBJ1-2; TRBD1 agrees at 7 bases. There are 15 residues in the CDR3. CDR1 is SGHVS and CDR2 is FQNEAQ in the germline V gene. Combining the CDR3 with reference TRBV7-8 and TRBJ1-2 gives the whole variable domain GAGVSQSPRYKVAKRGQDVALRCDPISGHVSLFWYQQALGQGPEFLTYFQNEAQLDKSGLPSDRFFAERPEGSVSTLKIQRTQQEDSAVYLCASSLFGTVDYCYTFGSGTRLTVV.

The chain employs TRBV7-2 and TRBJ1-5; no definite D call. Germline V lookup: CDR1 SGHTA, CDR2 FQGNSA. The CDR3 is 15 amino acids. The ends were cut back, 3 bases at V and 9 bases at J, with 18 bases in the middle. The CDR3 nucleotides read TGTGCCAGCAGCTTCCTGGGCAGGCGGCAAGGGCCCCAGCATTTT. It encodes CASSFLGRRQGPQHF.

The chain recombines TRBV9 with TRBJ2-1; D is unresolved. This CDR3 spans 12 amino acids. With 1 base removed from V and 6 bases from J, the gap between germline ends came to 5 bases. Germline assignment: CDR1 SGDLS and CDR2 YYNGEE. This CDR3 reads CASSVSANEQFF. The CDR3 coding sequence is TGTGCCAGCAGCGTAAGCGCCAATGAGCAGTTCTTC.

This clone was found a few times. V is TRBV5-1 and J is TRBJ2-1; tentative D call: TRBD1 (6 bases). This CDR3 region has 14 residues. Germline-derived CDR1 and CDR2 are SGHRS and YFSETQ. Trimming pared 0 bases from V and 6 bases from J, leaving 10 bases between. The CDR3 protein is CASSLDRVGNEQFF. The CDR3 DNA sequence: TGCGCCAGCAGCTTGGACAGGGTGGGCAATGAGCAGTTCTTC.

The CDR3 DNA is TGTGCCAGCAGCCAGACAGGGTTTGAAAAACTGTTTTTT. Protein product: CASSQTGFEKLFF. This chain uses TRBV2 with TRBJ1-4; 7 nucleotides match TRBD1. Germline lookup yields CDR1 SNHLY and CDR2 FYNNEI. Trimming cost V 6 bases and J 7 bases; bases outside gene matches: 5. The length of the CDR3 is 13 residues.

V usage is TRBV18 and J usage is TRBJ1-2; 7 bases align to TRBD1. The J segment lost 3 bases and the V segment lost 6 bases, leaving 7 bases of the junction unmatched. Looked up from germline, CDR1 is KGHSH and CDR2 is LQKENI. CDR3 length equals 14 residues. CDR3 coding DNA: TGTGCCAGCTCCCACACAGGGGTTGACTATGGCTACACCTTC. Translation: CASSHTGVDYGYTF.

The genes are TRBV5-1 and TRBJ1-4; D is undetermined. The CDR3 runs 14 residues. V was shortened by 3 bases and J by 7 bases, with 13 bases between the two germline ends. Germline V gene sequence: CDR1 SGHRS, CDR2 YFSETQ. CDR3 sequence (DNA): TGCGCCAGCAGCTCCGGTATAGATAGTGAAAAACTGTTTTTT. Its translation is CASSSGIDSEKLFF.

The chain is built from TRBV30 and TRBJ1-1, with D unclear. Germline V CDR1 and CDR2: GTSNPN, SVGIG (reference sequence). The CDR3 consists of 13 residues. Trimming cost V 4 bases and J 1 base, with 10 bases left between them. The DNA of the CDR3 is TGTGCCTGGAATTATCAAAAGAACACTGAAGCTTTCTTT. This translates into CAWNYQKNTEAFF. The full variable domain, completed using reference TRBV30 and TRBJ1-1, is SQTIHQWPATLVQPVGSPLSLECTVEGTSNPNLYWYRQAAGRGLQLLFYSVGIGQISSEVPQNLSASRPQDRQFILSSKKLLLSDSGFYLCAWNYQKNTEAFFGQGTRLTVV.

The rearrangement joins TRBV6-5 to TRBJ2-5; the D is unclear. Trimming took 6 bases from V and 4 from J, leaving 12 bases between them. Germline V gene data show CDR1 as MNHEY and CDR2 as SVGAGI. The CDR3 spans 13 residues. CDR3 amino acids: CASRAPGLETQYF. For the CDR3, the DNA is TGTGCCAGCAGGGCCCCCGGCTTAGAGACCCAGTACTTC.

This sequence joins TRBV10-3 and TRBJ1-5, with D perhaps matching TRBD1 (5 bases). Germline V gene sequence: CDR1 ENHRY, CDR2 SYGVKD. V lost 2 bases and J 5 bases, leaving 19 bases between the germline ends. This CDR3 is built from 17 residues. CDR3 bases: TGTGCCATCAGTGAGAGGTGGGCAGGGCAGGCGGATCAGCCCCAGCATTTT. As protein: CAISERWAGQADQPQHF.

The rearrangement links TRBV2 to TRBJ2-1, with 8 bases that match TRBD2. The CDR3 runs to 15 residues. V lost 6 bases, J lost 0 bases, and 4 bases stayed unmatched. CDR1 is SNHLY and CDR2 is FYNNEI in the germline V gene. CDR3 sequence: CASSGGVLSYNEQFF. The CDR3 nucleotides are TGTGCCAGCAGCGGGGGGGTACTCTCCTACAATGAGCAGTTCTTC.

V gene TRBV5-1 combines with J gene TRBJ2-5; the D gene is possibly TRBD2 (7 bases). The germline V and J ends were trimmed by 4 bases and 5 bases, with 18 bases remaining between them. The CDR3 has 15 residues. The germline V gene has CDR1 SGHRS and CDR2 YFSETQ. In nucleotides, the CDR3 is TGCGCCAGCAGCCCCCAGCGGGACAAATGGGAGACCCAGTACTTC. Encoded protein: CASSPQRDKWETQYF.

V is TRBV29-1 and J is TRBJ1-1; no reliable D call. The CDR3 is 10 amino acids. Germline V lookup: CDR1 SQVTM, CDR2 ANQGSEA. CDR3 DNA sequence: TGCAGTGCCGTATGGACTGAAGCTTTCTTT. It specifies CSAVWTEAFF.